Listed below are T cell receptor beta chains from one sample, sequenced in a study of blood T cell repertoires in COVID-19. Produced via immunoSEQ multiplex PCR; TCRdb's table is partial and in-frame only. The sample carries approximately 180,000 clones, approximately 90% recorded once. The specimen sequenced was peripheral blood. These receptors all come from a man aged 35-49 years with active or convalescent COVID-19. Both conserved end residues are part of each CDR3. A D gene is named only where the DNA matches it firmly. Clone size is shown for a subset of rows, as once, few, many or a class of expanded clone.

D,length,J,V,size,CDR3,DNA
NA,14,TRBJ1-1,TRBV29-1,NA,CSVGRTGLGTEAFF,TGCAGCGTTGGGAGAACAGGGTTGGGCACTGAAGCTTTCTTT
TRBD1,16,TRBJ2-1,TRBV5-1,NA,CASSSGQLASYNEQFF,TGCGCCAGCAGCTCGGGACAGCTCGCGTCCTACAATGAGCAGTTCTTC
NA,14,TRBJ2-5,TRBV27,NA,CASSKRTGSETQYF,TGTGCCAGCAGCAAAAGAACAGGGTCAGAGACCCAGTACTTC
NA,13,TRBJ1-1,TRBV6-2/TRBV6-3,once,CASSYWRNTEAFF,TGTGCCAGCAGTTACTGGAGAAACACTGAAGCTTTCTTT
NA,17,TRBJ2-2,TRBV5-8,NA,CASSFDRAPPNTGELFF,TGTGCCAGCAGCTTTGACAGAGCACCCCCGAACACCGGGGAGCTGTTTTTT
NA,16,TRBJ1-1,TRBV19,few,CASSTMQGFYNTEAFF,TGTGCCAGTAGTACGATGCAGGGATTTTATAACACTGAAGCTTTCTTT
NA,15,TRBJ2-7,TRBV11-2,NA,CASSRTRLLDYEQYF,TGTGCCAGCAGCCGTACCCGACTCCTCGACTACGAGCAGTACTTC
NA,14,TRBJ2-2,TRBV2,NA,CASSEGLQRGELFF,TGTGCCAGCAGTGAAGGCCTGCAGCGGGGGGAGCTGTTTTTT
TRBD2,17,TRBJ2-5,TRBV19,NA,CASSILAGGPAGETQYF,TGTGCCAGTAGTATCCTAGCGGGGGGGCCCGCGGGGGAGACCCAGTACTTC
TRBD2,16,TRBJ2-5,TRBV5-1,NA,CASSPEVASGRETQYF,TGCGCCAGCAGCCCAGAAGTGGCTAGCGGGAGAGAGACCCAGTACTTC
TRBD1,16,TRBJ1-6,TRBV2,NA,CASSDGTGGYNSPLHF,TGTGCCAGCAGTGATGGGACAGGGGGGTATAATTCACCCCTCCACTTT
NA,17,TRBJ2-7,TRBV6-6,NA,CASSQRSLWDKTYEQYF,TGTGCCAGCAGTCAACGAAGCTTATGGGACAAAACCTACGAGCAGTACTTC
TRBD1,13,TRBJ1-2,TRBV7-9,NA,CASSLVTGGGYTF,TGTGCCAGCAGCTTAGTGACAGGGGGTGGCTACACCTTC
NA,14,TRBJ2-5,TRBV3-1/TRBV3-2,NA,CASSLWGAEETQYF,TGTGCCAGCAGCCTCTGGGGAGCCGAAGAGACCCAGTACTTC
NA,13,TRBJ1-4,TRBV3-1/TRBV3-2,NA,CASSQDRGEKLFF,TGTGCCAGCAGCCAGGATCGGGGTGAAAAACTGTTTTTT
TRBD1,15,TRBJ1-5,TRBV6-6,NA,CASSRQGTGNQPQHF,TGTGCCAGCAGTCGACAGGGGACAGGCAATCAGCCCCAGCATTTT
NA,14,TRBJ2-7,TRBV6-2/TRBV6-3,NA,CASSYSAGSDEQYF,TGTGCCAGCAGTTATTCTGCAGGGTCGGACGAGCAGTACTTC
NA,13,TRBJ2-7,TRBV27,NA,CASSWTDGYEQYF,TGTGCCAGCAGCTGGACAGACGGCTACGAGCAGTACTTC
NA,13,TRBJ1-4,TRBV19,NA,CACATTTNEKLFF,TGTGCCTGCGCTACCACAACTAATGAAAAACTGTTTTTT
NA,14,TRBJ1-4,TRBV7-2,NA,CASSSGVRNEKLFF,TGTGCCAGCAGCTCGGGGGTGCGTAATGAAAAACTGTTTTTT
NA,13,TRBJ2-7,TRBV28,NA,CASSRGASYEQYF,TGTGCCAGCAGTCGGGGAGCCTCCTACGAGCAGTACTTC
TRBD2,15,TRBJ2-5,TRBV10-3,NA,CAISVSGGAVETQYF,TGTGCCATCAGTGTCAGCGGGGGGGCCGTGGAGACCCAGTACTTC
NA,15,TRBJ1-1,TRBV11-2,NA,CASSQRQQMSTEAFF,TGTGCCAGCAGCCAAAGACAGCAAATGAGCACTGAAGCTTTCTTT
TRBD1,14,TRBJ2-1,TRBV6-1,NA,CASSDTGGYNEQFF,TGTGCCAGCAGTGATACAGGGGGATACAATGAGCAGTTCTTC
NA,11,TRBJ2-6,TRBV15,NA,CDKSGANVLTF,TGTGATAAATCTGGGGCCAACGTCCTGACTTTC
TRBD2,16,TRBJ2-1,TRBV24-1,NA,CATSDSGTSGSNEQFF,TGTGCCACCAGTGATTCCGGGACTAGCGGGAGCAATGAGCAGTTCTTC
TRBD1,15,TRBJ2-7,TRBV5-1,NA,CASSSELQGLGSLYF,TGCGCCAGCAGTTCGGAACTACAGGGGTTGGGTAGTCTGTACTTC
NA,16,TRBJ2-7,TRBV6-6,NA,CASSQIRGFSNYEQYF,TGTGCCAGCAGCCAAATCAGAGGGTTTTCAAACTACGAGCAGTACTTC
NA,14,TRBJ2-7,TRBV7-9,NA,CASNPSGPTYEQYF,TGTGCCAGCAACCCCTCTGGGCCCACCTACGAGCAGTACTTC
NA,14,TRBJ1-2,TRBV29-1,NA,CSVDGGEWDYGYTF,TGCAGCGTTGATGGCGGGGAATGGGACTATGGCTACACCTTC
NA,14,TRBJ1-1,TRBV5-1,few,CASSLIDSAKASFF,TGCGCCAGCAGCTTGATCGACAGTGCCAAGGCATCTTTCTTT
NA,16,TRBJ1-3,TRBV11-2,NA,CASSPPGQHSGNTIYF,TGTGCCAGCAGCCCCCCTGGGCAGCACTCTGGAAACACCATATATTTT
NA,13,TRBJ1-4,TRBV29-1,NA,CSATDSGGEKLFF,TGCAGCGCGACGGACAGTGGTGGAGAAAAACTGTTTTTT
TRBD1,15,TRBJ1-2,TRBV7-9,NA,CASSLGQGVNYGYTF,TGTGCCAGCAGCCTAGGACAGGGGGTAAACTATGGCTACACCTTC
NA,18,TRBJ1-6,TRBV15,NA,CATSSEGVVESYNSPLHF,TGTGCCACCAGCAGTGAAGGGGTCGTTGAATCCTATAATTCACCCCTCCACTTT
NA,15,TRBJ1-3,TRBV9,NA,CASSPTWGHGNTIYF,TGTGCCAGCAGCCCAACTTGGGGGCATGGAAACACCATATATTTT
TRBD1,16,TRBJ1-1,TRBV19,once,CASIWGQAWIGTEAFF,TGTGCCAGTATCTGGGGACAGGCCTGGATAGGCACTGAAGCTTTCTTT
TRBD1,15,TRBJ1-2,TRBV27,once,CASSLGDREGSGYTF,TGTGCCAGCAGCCTAGGGGACAGGGAAGGGTCTGGCTACACCTTC
TRBD1,15,TRBJ2-7,TRBV10-3,NA,CAISDPGTVYYEQYF,TGTGCCATCAGTGATCCCGGGACAGTATACTACGAGCAGTACTTC
TRBD1,17,TRBJ1-5,TRBV15,NA,CATSSRQGARFSQPQHF,TGTGCCACCAGCAGTCGCCAGGGGGCGAGGTTTAGCCAGCCCCAGCATTTT
TRBD1,16,TRBJ2-7,TRBV7-9,NA,CASSYQDRGNTYEQYF,TGTGCCAGCAGCTATCAGGACAGGGGCAACACCTACGAGCAGTACTTC
TRBD1,15,TRBJ1-2,TRBV19,NA,CASSITGQGIYGYTF,TGTGCCAGTAGTATAACGGGACAGGGGATCTATGGCTACACCTTC
TRBD1,16,TRBJ1-1,TRBV19,NA,CASSPFTNRGGTEAFF,TGTGCCAGTAGTCCATTCACTAACAGGGGGGGCACTGAAGCTTTCTTT
NA,11,TRBJ2-1,TRBV12-3/TRBV12-4,NA,CAGGSYNEQFF,TGTGCTGGCGGTTCCTACAATGAGCAGTTCTTC
NA,14,TRBJ1-2,TRBV7-9,NA,CASSLDLRGDGYTF,TGTGCCAGCAGCTTAGACCTTCGAGGCGATGGCTACACCTTC
TRBD1,18,TRBJ1-3,TRBV9,NA,CASSVVGQATNSGNTIYF,TGTGCCAGCAGCGTAGTAGGACAGGCGACCAACTCTGGAAACACCATATATTTT
NA,13,TRBJ2-2,TRBV19,NA,CASSMGYTGELFF,TGTGCCAGTAGTATGGGCTACACCGGGGAGCTGTTTTTT
NA,14,TRBJ1-6,TRBV2,NA,CASNPGGGGSPLHF,TGTGCCAGCAACCCGGGAGGGGGAGGTTCACCCCTCCACTTT
NA,11,TRBJ1-5,TRBV28,NA,CASRRDQPQHF,TGTGCCAGCAGGCGGGATCAGCCCCAGCATTTT
TRBD1,18,TRBJ1-6,TRBV24-1,NA,CATRKESTGCSYNSPLHF,TGTGCCACCAGAAAGGAATCGACAGGGTGCTCCTATAATTCACCCCTCCACTTT
NA,15,TRBJ1-5,TRBV28,NA,CASSYRVSSNQPQHF,TGTGCCAGCAGTTACAGGGTATCTAGCAATCAGCCCCAGCATTTT
TRBD1,16,TRBJ1-5,TRBV7-2,NA,CASSLAPGGGSQPQHF,TGTGCCAGCAGCTTAGCGCCAGGGGGCGGGAGTCAGCCCCAGCATTTT
NA,14,TRBJ1-2,TRBV3-1/TRBV3-2,NA,CASSLNGNNYGYTF,TGTGCCAGCAGCCTCAACGGGAATAACTATGGCTACACCTTC
NA,12,TRBJ2-5,TRBV2,NA,CASRQGMETQYF,TGTGCCAGCAGGCAGGGAATGGAGACCCAGTACTTC
NA,15,TRBJ2-6,TRBV19,few,CASNPGQSGANVLTF,TGTGCCAGTAACCCCGGACAGTCTGGGGCCAACGTCCTGACTTTC
TRBD1,15,TRBJ2-7,TRBV19,NA,CASSIRGTGNNEQYF,TGTGCCAGTAGTATACGGGGGACAGGCAACAACGAGCAGTACTTC
TRBD1,15,TRBJ2-5,TRBV28,NA,CASSTEGQGAETQYF,TGTGCCAGCAGTACAGAGGGACAGGGGGCAGAGACCCAGTACTTC
NA,13,TRBJ1-2,TRBV5-6,NA,CASSSFRNYGYTF,TGTGCCAGCAGTAGTTTTCGGAACTATGGCTACACCTTC
NA,16,TRBJ2-4,TRBV9,NA,CASSPRESIAKNIQYF,TGTGCCAGCAGCCCCCGGGAGTCCATAGCCAAAAACATTCAGTACTTC
TRBD2,14,TRBJ2-7,TRBV18,NA,CASSLGGSSYEQYF,TGTGCCAGCTCACTGGGGGGGAGCTCCTACGAGCAGTACTTC